Reported below is one T cell receptor (beta chain). These data come from a study of early stage breast cancer tumors. TCRdb's table, derived via immunoSEQ multiplex PCR, lists solely in-frame clones and lacks some. The sample has around 53,000 clones, about 89% seen once. The CDR3 sequence is 14 residues long. V was cut by 3 bases and J by 0 bases, with 8 bases left in between. CDR1 is MNHEY and CDR2 is SVGAGI in the germline V gene. Sample: blood. This chain connects TRBV6-5 to TRBJ1-2; D is unclear. The sequence derives from a person between 70 and 80 years old with breast cancer. CDR3 in amino acids: CASSYRGANYGYTF. The CDR3 nucleotides read TGTGCCAGCAGTTATAGAGGCGCTAACTATGGCTACACCTTC.